Here is one TCR beta chain with its context. This sample was included in a study of blood T cells in healthy people across ages. A second PCR of roughly 7 to 11 cycles used a sample-barcoded 5' primer and a J-beta primer mix. TCRdb reanalysed the 5' RACE reads using MiXCR and keeps one entry per CDR3 protein. The sample consists of about 800,000 distinct CDR3 sequences, 20% to 25% of them appearing once. Germline CDR1 SGHDN, CDR2 FVKESK. The CDR3 extends over 16 amino acids. With 3 bases clipped from V and 9 bases from J, the junction kept 9 bases outside the gene matches. These same data were also listed under a study on T cells of mothers and their children. That study reports: It was found that thymic selection shapes TCR recombination output similarly in related and unrelated pairs.

Sequences were obtained from blood. The chain has TRBV14 and TRBJ1-6; 9 bases map to TRBD1. The source of this sequence is a boy aged 5-17 years in good health. The CDR3 reads CASSHKGQGFRSPLHF. CDR3 coding DNA: TGTGCCAGCAGCCATAAGGGACAGGGCTTTCGTTCACCCCTCCACTTT.